This T cell receptor beta chain was documented in a study of blood T cell repertoires in COVID-19. Study in general: Acute and convalescent COVID-19 specimens originated in the United States, Italy and Spain.

Under the authors' procedure: Reference gene primer amplification gave estimated nucleated cell counts. Here immunoSEQ multiplex PCR was the method, and the copy in TCRdb shows in-frame clones only, minus some. Clonal size and the V and J genes are those of that table, whereas D and trimming came from the DNA. The sample records 100,000 to 110,000 clones, about 86% being singletons. V gave up 3 bases and J gave up 8 bases, with 19 bases separating them. The germline V gene encodes CDR1 DFQATT and CDR2 SNEGSKA (reference sequence). CDR3 length equals 14 residues. This TCR derives from a human donor in a cohort sampled during active COVID-19. Sequenced input: peripheral blood. This sequence joins TRBV20-1 and TRBJ2-5; a weak D match, TRBD2 (6 bases). CDR3 sequence: CSASLATNRGTQYF. In DNA, the CDR3 is TGCAGTGCTAGTCTAGCGACTAACCGGGGAACCCAGTACTTC.